A selection of T cell receptor beta chains follows, all from one sample in a study of T cells in Graves' hyperthyroidism and ophthalmopathy. TCRdb re-derived calls from the multiplex PCR reads in MiXCR, one entry per CDR3 protein. The sample records approximately 600,000 distinct CDR3 sequences, approximately 14% being singletons. The sample was blood. All receptors come from a woman aged 18 to 35 with Graves' ophthalmopathy. CDR3s include the opening cysteine and the closing phenylalanine or tryptophan. Each record gives: V gene, D gene, clone size, CDR3 length, J gene, CDR3 protein, CDR3 DNA. D genes are given only for firm matches. Size is stated for part of the rows, as once, few or many counts, or as a class when the clone is expanded.

>TRBV7-9|-|few|15|TRBJ1-2
CASSLDEGYNYGYTF
TGTGCCAGCAGCTTAGACGAGGGTTACAACTATGGCTACACCTTC
>TRBV19|TRBD1|few|17|TRBJ1-3
CASRPHPPGQGENTIYF
TGTGCCAGTCGCCCTCACCCGCCGGGACAGGGTGAGAACACCATATATTTT
>TRBV7-2|TRBD1|many|15|TRBJ1-5
CASSLDRGVNQPQHF
TGTGCCAGCAGCCTCGACAGGGGAGTCAATCAGCCCCAGCATTTT
>TRBV4-3|-|-|13|TRBJ1-5
CASSQDFGQPQHF
TGCGCCAGCAGCCAAGACTTTGGTCAGCCCCAGCATTTT
>TRBV3-1|TRBD1|few|16|TRBJ2-6
CASSPWTGDGANVLTF
TGTGCCAGCAGCCCGTGGACAGGGGATGGGGCCAACGTCCTGACTTTC
>TRBV30|-|many|15|TRBJ2-2
CAWSVFSADTGELFF
TGTGCCTGGAGTGTCTTTTCGGCGGACACCGGGGAGCTGTTTTTT
>TRBV6-1|TRBD1|many|12|TRBJ2-7
CASSPGTAEQYF
TGTGCCAGCAGTCCGGGGACAGCCGAGCAGTACTTC
>TRBV7-9|-|many|12|TRBJ2-1
CASSSRAYEQFF
TGTGCCAGCAGCTCCAGGGCGTATGAGCAGTTCTTC
>TRBV27|-|many|16|TRBJ1-2
CASSFSRTASLYGYTF
TGTGCCAGCAGTTTCTCCCGGACGGCGTCCCTCTATGGCTACACCTTC
>TRBV7-8|TRBD2|few|19|TRBJ2-6
CASSLDTSGGISGANVLTF
TGTGCCAGCAGCTTAGATACTAGCGGGGGAATCTCTGGGGCCAACGTCCTGACTTTC
>TRBV7-2|-|many|13|TRBJ1-2
CASSPLISYGYTF
TGTGCCAGCAGCCCACTCATTAGCTATGGCTACACCTTC
>TRBV6-1|-|-|16|TRBJ2-1
CASSTPTGAREDEQFF
TGTGCCAGCAGCACCCCGACGGGGGCGCGAGAAGATGAGCAGTTCTTC
>TRBV20-1|TRBD2|many|15|TRBJ2-3
CSVSPGGGRTDTQYF
TGCAGTGTTTCCCCGGGGGGGGGGAGGACAGATACGCAGTATTTT
>TRBV3-1|TRBD1|-|15|TRBJ2-2
CASSLTGDNTGELFF
TGTGCCAGCAGTTTAACAGGGGATAACACCGGGGAGCTGTTTTTT
>TRBV6-2/TRBV6-3|TRBD2|many|13|TRBJ2-7
CASRKGLAVEQYF
TGTGCCAGCAGAAAGGGACTAGCGGTCGAGCAGTACTTC
>TRBV15|-|many|15|TRBJ2-7
CATSRDQAGGYEQYF
TGTGCCACCAGCAGAGATCAAGCTGGGGGGTACGAGCAGTACTTC
>TRBV6-2/TRBV6-3|TRBD2|-|17|TRBJ2-2
CASTGGTSGRVSGELFF
TGTGCCAGCACTGGAGGGACTAGCGGGAGAGTCTCCGGGGAGCTGTTTTTT
>TRBV10-3|TRBD2|-|17|TRBJ2-1
CAISAGTSGSGRDEQFF
TGTGCCATCAGTGCCGGGACTAGCGGGAGCGGTAGAGATGAGCAGTTCTTC
>TRBV9|-|-|14|TRBJ1-1
CASSATGYQTEAFF
TGTGCCAGCAGCGCCACAGGGTATCAAACTGAAGCTTTCTTT
>TRBV5-1|TRBD1|many|15|TRBJ1-1
CASSLGQEGLTEAFF
TGCGCCAGCAGCCTCGGACAGGAGGGACTAACTGAAGCTTTCTTT
>TRBV11-3|-|many|13|TRBJ2-3
CASSVYGTDTQYF
TGTGCCAGCAGCGTATACGGCACAGATACGCAGTATTTT
>TRBV12-3/TRBV12-4|-|-|11|TRBJ1-5
CASSFDQPQHF
TGTGCCAGCAGTTTTGATCAGCCCCAGCATTTT
>TRBV12-3/TRBV12-4|-|many|15|TRBJ2-1
CASSSASTGNNEQFF
TGTGCCAGCAGCTCAGCTAGTACTGGGAACAATGAGCAGTTCTTC
>TRBV30|TRBD1|-|13|TRBJ1-2
CAWDDRENYGYTF
TGTGCCTGGGACGACAGGGAGAACTATGGCTACACCTTC
>TRBV11-3|-|many|16|TRBJ2-2
CASRKRAEWDTGELFF
TGTGCCAGCAGAAAAAGGGCCGAGTGGGACACCGGGGAGCTGTTTTTT
>TRBV6-1|-|many|13|TRBJ1-2
CASSSGSLYGYTF
TGTGCCAGCAGCTCAGGGAGCCTCTATGGCTACACCTTC
>TRBV9|-|many|13|TRBJ2-7
CASSLRVLDEQYF
TGTGCCAGCAGCCTCAGGGTATTGGACGAGCAGTACTTC
>TRBV27|-|many|17|TRBJ2-5
CASSFLIPGTRDETQYF
TGTGCCAGCAGTTTCTTGATTCCCGGGACGAGGGATGAGACCCAGTACTTC
>TRBV5-8|TRBD1|many|13|TRBJ1-1
CASRRRTGTEAFF
TGTGCCAGCAGACGTAGGACAGGCACTGAAGCTTTCTTT
>TRBV7-3|TRBD2|-|15|TRBJ2-7
CASSQGRTSGYEQYF
TGTGCCAGCAGCCAAGGAAGGACTAGCGGCTACGAGCAGTACTTC
>TRBV29-1|-|-|13|TRBJ2-2
CSPGGADTGELFF
TGCAGCCCTGGGGGCGCGGACACCGGGGAGCTGTTTTTT
>TRBV5-1|TRBD2|-|15|TRBJ2-7
CASSLGTSASYEQYF
TGCGCCAGCAGCTTGGGGACTAGCGCATCCTACGAGCAGTACTTC
>TRBV3-1|-|many|15|TRBJ2-1
CASSQDTSSYNEQFF
TGTGCCAGCAGCCAAGACACCAGCTCCTACAATGAGCAGTTCTTC
>TRBV28|TRBD1|many|14|TRBJ1-2
CASSPPGQGDGYTF
TGTGCCAGCAGTCCGCCGGGACAGGGGGATGGCTACACCTTC
>TRBV10-3|-|few|15|TRBJ1-4
CAISGDFPTNEKLFF
TGTGCCATCAGCGGGGACTTCCCAACTAATGAAAAACTGTTTTTT
>TRBV6-2/TRBV6-3|-|many|14|TRBJ2-7
CASSYYQGGYEQYF
TGTGCCAGCAGTTACTACCAGGGGGGATACGAGCAGTACTTC
>TRBV20-1|TRBD1|many|14|TRBJ2-7
CSATSDRVTYEQYF
TGCAGTGCTACCTCGGACAGGGTGACCTACGAGCAGTACTTC
>TRBV19|-|-|16|TRBJ2-3
CASSIAGGYGTDTQYF
TGTGCCAGTAGTATAGCGGGGGGCTACGGGACAGATACGCAGTATTTT
>TRBV2|-|many|13|TRBJ1-2
CASSLEGGPNYTF
TGTGCCAGCAGCCTCGAGGGGGGTCCCAACTACACCTTC
>TRBV4-2|-|few|15|TRBJ2-3
CASSQDRGYTDTQYF
TGTGCCAGCAGCCAAGATCGAGGGTATACAGATACGCAGTATTTT
>TRBV27|-|many|14|TRBJ1-5
CASSLGGTYQPQHF
TGTGCCAGCAGTTTAGGGGGCACCTATCAGCCCCAGCATTTT
>TRBV27|-|many|15|TRBJ2-7
CASSLSGQGVNEQYF
TGTGCCAGCAGTTTATCAGGCCAGGGAGTCAACGAGCAGTACTTC